The 30 T cell receptor beta chains in this list originate from one sample, sequenced in a study of control samples from healthy donors and cancer patients. The protocol was immunoSEQ multiplex PCR, while the TCRdb copy is restricted to in-frame clones and leaves out a portion. The table shows some 90,000 clones, with more than 85% occurring only once. The source material was blood. The receptors were gathered from a woman younger than 45 in good health.

This clone was recorded once. V and J are TRBV19 and TRBJ2-3, with a possible D match to TRBD2 (5 bases). Trimming took off 7 bases at V and 6 bases at J, with 14 bases between the two ends. This CDR3 is built from 13 residues. Germline V gives CDR1 LNHDA, CDR2 SQIVND (reference sequence). CDR3 protein: CASTGERWDTQYF. Here the CDR3 DNA reads TGTGCCAGTACCGGGGAGAGATGGGATACGCAGTATTTT.

This clone was seen only once. The chain couples TRBV28 to TRBJ2-2, with D tentatively TRBD1 (7 bases). In germline, CDR1 is MDHEN, CDR2 SYDVKM. The CDR3 runs 15 residues. V lost 1 base, J lost 6 bases, and 12 bases lay in between. Written as DNA, the CDR3 is TGTGCCAGCAGTTTATCCCCCAGGGGGGCCGGGGAGCTGTTTTTT. It translates to CASSLSPRGAGELFF.

This clone came up once. Additional DNA sequences in this sample encode the identical CDR3. J is TRBJ1-1 and V is TRBV9; D ambiguous. CDR3 length equals 13 residues. CDR1 and CDR2 from the germline V gene are SGDLS and YYNGEE. The V end was cut by 0 bases, the J end by 1 base, with 4 bases between. As DNA, the CDR3 is TGTGCCAGCAGCGTAGACGGGAACACTGAAGCTTTCTTT. Amino acids: CASSVDGNTEAFF.

The rearrangement joins TRBV5-1 to TRBJ1-1, with D possibly TRBD1 on 5 matching bases. The V gene lost 3 bases and the J gene lost 1 base, with 10 bases spanning the gap. The CDR3 has 14 amino acids. CDR1 and CDR2 (germline): SGHRS, YFSETQ. The CDR3 loop reads CASSWGPTNTEAFF. The CDR3 region has the DNA TGCGCCAGCAGCTGGGGACCGACGAACACTGAAGCTTTCTTT.

In this sample, this clone turned up once. The chain links TRBV5-4 to TRBJ1-1, with D perhaps matching TRBD1 (6 bases). The CDR3 has 16 amino acids. The V and J ends lost 0 bases and 1 base respectively, with 13 bases between them. The germline V gene encodes CDR1 SGHNT and CDR2 YYREEE (reference sequence). For the CDR3, the DNA is TGTGCCAGCAGCTTGGGGGGGCGAGGAAGGAACACTGAAGCTTTCTTT. This encodes CASSLGGRGRNTEAFF. Looking up the rest from reference TRBV5-4 and TRBJ1-1 gives the full variable domain: ETGVTQSPTHLIKTRGQQVTLRCSSQSGHNTVSWYQQALGQGPQFIFQYYREEENGRGNFPPRFSGLQFPNYSSELNVNALELDDSALYLCASSLGGRGRNTEAFFGQGTRLTVV.

In regard to this clone: Its ends do not fully match the called genes, so a read error is possible. Other DNA variants within this sample encode the same CDR3. The chain combines TRBV19 with TRBJ2-2, with TRBD2 matching 10 bases. The CDR3 sequence is 15 residues long. Germline loops: CDR1 LNHDA, CDR2 SQIVND (reference sequence). In nucleotides, the CDR3 is TGCGCCAGTACCCTACTAGCGGGGAGCACCGGGGAGCTGTTTTTT. Its protein is CASTLLAGSTGELFF.

CDR3 in amino acids: CASSRDRDYEQYF. In DNA, the CDR3 is TGCGCCAGCAGCCGGGACAGGGACTACGAGCAGTACTTC. J is TRBJ2-7 and V is TRBV4-1; 9 positions agree with TRBD1. V lost 4 bases, J lost 3 bases, and 1 base stayed unmatched. CDR3 length: 13 amino acids. CDR1 is MGHRA and CDR2 is YSYEKL in the germline V gene.

This clone is a singleton in its sample. The rearrangement links TRBV5-4 to TRBJ2-7, with a tentative D call TRBD1 (6 bases). CDR1 and CDR2 (germline): SGHNT, YYREEE (reference sequence). V lost 1 base to trimming and J lost 7 bases, with 15 bases between them. This CDR3 comprises 14 residues. The CDR3 nucleotides read TGTGCCAGCAGCTTGCACGTTAGCCAGGGGGAGCAGTACTTC. This codes for CASSLHVSQGEQYF. Variable domain in full (rest from reference TRBV5-4 and TRBJ2-7): ETGVTQSPTHLIKTRGQQVTLRCSSQSGHNTVSWYQQALGQGPQFIFQYYREEENGRGNFPPRFSGLQFPNYSSELNVNALELDDSALYLCASSLHVSQGEQYFGPGTRLTVT.

The V call is TRBV28, the J call TRBJ2-1, with no clear D. This CDR3 contains 11 residues. Germline CDR1 MDHEN, CDR2 SYDVKM. V gave up 5 bases and J gave up 12 bases, with 11 bases separating them. The CDR3 DNA reads TGTGCCAGCAGTACCCGTTGGGCGCAGTTCTTC. Protein product: CASSTRWAQFF.

This chain links TRBV5-6 with TRBJ1-6, with D possibly being TRBD1 (6 bases). Trimming pared 0 bases from V and 7 bases from J, leaving 8 bases between. The CDR3 runs to 14 residues. Germline loops: CDR1 SGHDT, CDR2 YYEEEE. CDR3 sequence reads: CASSLDRENSPLHF. DNA for the CDR3: TGTGCCAGCAGCTTGGACAGGGAAAATTCACCCCTCCACTTT.

This rearrangement joins TRBV28 to TRBJ1-5; D unresolved. Germline values: CDR1 MDHEN, CDR2 SYDVKM. The CDR3 is made up of 11 amino acids. V dropped 3 bases and J dropped 7 bases, with 4 bases sitting between them. CDR3 coding DNA: TGTGCCAGCAGTTTTCACCAGCCCCAGCATTTT. It codes for CASSFHQPQHF.

This sequence joins TRBV6-5 and TRBJ2-1; D gene ambiguous. This CDR3 spans 15 amino acids. V was pared by 0 bases and J by 10 bases, with 16 bases between. CDR1 is MNHEY, CDR2 SVGAGI, per germline. CDR3 bases: TGTGCCAGCAGTTACTCCTTCTTGGTGCAGCACGAGCAGTTCTTC. Protein sequence: CASSYSFLVQHEQFF.

This rearrangement joins TRBV11-1 to TRBJ2-1; TRBD1 matches 9 bases. Germline assignment: CDR1 SGHAT and CDR2 FQDESV (reference sequence). The V and J ends lost 1 base and 1 base, in that order; junction bases with no gene match: 2. This CDR3 region has 16 residues. The CDR3 loop is CASSLGGTGSYNEQFF. As DNA, the CDR3 is TGTGCCAGCAGCTTAGGGGGGACAGGGTCCTACAATGAGCAGTTCTTC.

The chain employs TRBV3-1 (or the pseudogene TRBV3-2) and TRBJ2-1; 9 bases line up with TRBD2. The CDR3 sequence is 16 residues long. Per germline, CDR1 LGHDT and CDR2 YNNKEL (reference sequence). V lost 7 bases, J lost 8 bases, and 15 bases stayed unmatched. In DNA form, the CDR3 reads TGTGCCAGCACTCAGGTCGGCGAAGCTAGCGGGGATGAGCAGTTCTTC. It specifies CASTQVGEASGDEQFF.

This clone was seen more than once but under ten times. The gene calls are TRBV11-2 and TRBJ1-4, with TRBD1 matching over 9 bases. The J segment lost 8 bases and the V segment lost 5 bases, leaving 6 bases of the junction unmatched. Germline V gene sequence: CDR1 SGHAT, CDR2 FQNNGV. This CDR3 spans 14 amino acids. CDR3 amino acids: CASSRDRVGEKLFF. For the CDR3, the DNA is TGTGCCAGCAGCCGGGACAGGGTAGGAGAAAAACTGTTTTTT.

This sequence joins TRBV30 and TRBJ1-3, with D perhaps TRBD1 (6 bases). The germline V gene has CDR1 GTSNPN and CDR2 SVGIG (reference sequence). The CDR3 sequence is 14 residues long. The V end lost 0 bases, the J end lost 2 bases, and 8 bases lay between the germline ends. The CDR3 region has the DNA TGTGCCTGGAGTGTGGGGGGCGCTGGAAACACCATATATTTT. Protein product: CAWSVGGAGNTIYF. The whole variable domain, remainder taken from reference TRBV30 and TRBJ1-3, is SQTIHQWPATLVQPVGSPLSLECTVEGTSNPNLYWYRQAAGRGLQLLFYSVGIGQISSEVPQNLSASRPQDRQFILSSKKLLLSDSGFYLCAWSVGGAGNTIYFGEGSWLTVV.

The chain employs TRBV28 and TRBJ2-7, with D perhaps TRBD1 (6 bases). CDR1 and CDR2 from the germline V gene are MDHEN and SYDVKM. V was trimmed by 5 bases and J by 0 bases, leaving 14 bases between them. The CDR3 covers 15 residues. The CDR3 sequence is CASSPTPGVSYEQYF. For the CDR3, the DNA is TGTGCCAGCAGTCCGACTCCAGGGGTCTCCTACGAGCAGTACTTC.

The chain combines TRBV29-1 with TRBJ1-1, with 8 bases identical to TRBD1. Germline CDR1 SQVTM, CDR2 ANQGSEA. The V gene end was trimmed by 3 bases and the J gene end by 2 bases; junction bases not matched to a gene: 2. This CDR3 comprises 13 residues. The CDR3 DNA follows: TGCAGCGTTGACAGGGGGCTTAACACTGAAGCTTTCTTT. This codes for CSVDRGLNTEAFF.

This CDR3 reads CASSVYRATGEGVTQYF. The CDR3 region has the DNA TGTGCCAGCAGTGTCTACCGGGCCACAGGGGAAGGGGTGACCCAGTACTTC. The chain carries TRBV27 and TRBJ2-5, with 7 bases that match TRBD1. Germline assignment: CDR1 MNHEY and CDR2 SMNVEV (reference sequence). The trim removed 5 bases at V and 7 bases at J, leaving 19 bases unmatched. The CDR3 has 17 residues.

This clone was seen just once. This rearrangement joins TRBV4-1 to TRBJ1-6; TRBD1 is a possible D gene (6 bases). The V end was cut by 2 bases, the J end by 11 bases, with 19 bases between. Germline V gene sequence: CDR1 MGHRA, CDR2 YSYEKL. The CDR3 runs 16 residues. CDR3 coding DNA: TGCGCCAGCAGCCAATCAGGGGAGTTCTTGGGAACACCCCTCCACTTT. Translated, it gives CASSQSGEFLGTPLHF.

The chain couples TRBV21-1 to TRBJ2-5. TRBV21-1 is tagged as a pseudogene. This CDR3 has 15 residues. CDR3 amino acids: CASTFEMGSQETQYF. As DNA, the CDR3 is TGTGCCAGCACCTTTGAAATGGGGTCCCAAGAGACCCAGTACTTC.

The chain recombines TRBV29-1 with TRBJ2-3; D unresolved. Germline V lookup: CDR1 SQVTM, CDR2 ANQGSEA. The CDR3 consists of 12 residues. V lost 4 bases and J lost 2, with 7 bases in between. CDR3 residues: CSVVPNTDTQYF. DNA for the CDR3: TGCAGCGTTGTCCCCAACACAGATACGCAGTATTTT.

The gene calls are TRBV6-5 and TRBJ2-7; D unresolved. Trimming took 6 bases from V and 3 from J, leaving 9 bases between them. The CDR3 consists of 12 residues. Germline V gives CDR1 MNHEY, CDR2 SVGAGI. The CDR3 coding sequence is TGTGCCAGCAGGCTTTTGAGCTACGAGCAGTACTTC. This translates into CASRLLSYEQYF.

The rearrangement uses TRBV27 and TRBJ1-1, with D perhaps TRBD1 (6 bases). Trimming took off 6 bases at V and 7 bases at J, with 9 bases between the two ends. In germline, CDR1 is MNHEY, CDR2 SMNVEV (reference sequence). CDR3 length: 11 residues. In DNA form, the CDR3 reads TGTGCCAGCAGAGGGGGAATTGAAGCTTTCTTT. Translating gives CASRGGIEAFF.

This chain links TRBV7-3 with TRBJ1-1, with D unclear. CDR1 is SGHTA and CDR2 is FQGTGA in the germline V gene. V lost 5 bases and J 4 bases, leaving 11 bases between the germline ends. The CDR3 totals 13 residues. DNA for the CDR3: TGTGCCAGCAGCCCCCAAGGAGGCACTGAAGCTTTCTTT. This gives the protein CASSPQGGTEAFF. The entire variable domain, with the rest obtained from reference TRBV7-3 and TRBJ1-1, is as follows: GAGVSQTPSNKVTEKGKYVELRCDPISGHTALYWYRQSLGQGPEFLIYFQGTGAADDSGLPNDRFFAVRPEGSVSTLKIQRTERGDSAVYLCASSPQGGTEAFFGQGTRLTVV.

The V call is TRBV24-1, the J call TRBJ1-5; D gene uncertain. This CDR3 contains 16 residues. Germline-derived CDR1 and CDR2 are KGHDR and SFDVKD. V was clipped by 4 bases and J by 0 bases, with 12 bases between them. For the CDR3, the DNA is TGTGCCACCAGTGACACTGACATTCTTAGCAATCAGCCCCAGCATTTT. The encoded protein is CATSDTDILSNQPQHF.

The chain has TRBV12-3 or TRBV12-4 and TRBJ2-1; TRBD2 agrees at 9 bases. V lost 3 bases to trimming and J lost 6 bases; unmatched junction nucleotides: 0. The CDR3 totals 13 residues. The CDR3 loop reads CASSFSGGNEQFF. In nucleotides, the CDR3 is TGTGCCAGCAGTTTTAGCGGGGGCAATGAGCAGTTCTTC.

The CDR3 DNA reads as TGCGCCAGCAGCTTTAGCGGGGGCACAGATACGCAGTATTTT. This encodes CASSFSGGTDTQYF. V is TRBV5-1 and J is TRBJ2-3; TRBD2 aligns across 8 bases. CDR1 is SGHRS and CDR2 is YFSETQ in the germline V gene. There are 14 residues in the CDR3. After removal of 2 bases from V and 1 base from J, the junction contained 0 bases not matched to a gene.

The J gene is TRBJ2-1, the V gene TRBV19; TRBD2 agrees at 8 bases. Germline V CDR1 and CDR2: LNHDA, SQIVND (reference sequence). After removal of 7 bases from V and 6 bases from J, the junction contained 14 bases not matched to a gene. There are 16 residues in the CDR3. The CDR3 protein is CASKVQAGVGPNEQFF. DNA for the CDR3: TGTGCCAGTAAAGTCCAAGCGGGAGTGGGTCCCAATGAGCAGTTCTTC. The whole variable domain, filled in from reference TRBV19 and TRBJ2-1, reads DGGITQSPKYLFRKEGQNVTLSCEQNLNHDAMYWYRQDPGQGLRLIYYSQIVNDFQKGDIAEGYSVSREKKESFPLTVTSAQKNPTAFYLCASKVQAGVGPNEQFFGPGTRLTVL.

The gene calls are TRBV19 and TRBJ1-3; D uncertain. V was clipped by 3 bases and J by 2 bases, with 11 bases between them. CDR3 length: 15 residues. Germline CDR1 reads LNHDA; CDR2 reads SQIVND (reference sequence). Here the CDR3 DNA reads TGTGCCAGTAGTATGGTCGGCCGCCCTGGAAACACCATATATTTT. Translating it yields CASSMVGRPGNTIYF.